These 17 T cell receptor beta chains were all obtained from the same sample, sequenced in a study of T-cell memory formation after mild COVID-19. TCRdb reprocessed the 5' RACE reads via MiXCR and lists one record per CDR3 protein. The data hold about 100,000 distinct CDR3 sequences, with 11% observed a single time. Sequenced: PBMCs or a T cell subset sorted from them (not recorded which). The receptor set was obtained from a man aged 18 to 30 who had mild COVID-19 (a few samples of this study predate the infection). Cell type and time point are not known.

Ten or more counts support this clonotype. The V call is TRBV4-1, the J call TRBJ2-3, with a possible D match to TRBD1 (5 bases). Trimming cost V 1 base and J 4 bases, with 21 bases left between them. Germline V gene lookup returns CDR1 MGHRA and CDR2 YSYEKL. CDR3 size: 18 residues. CDR3 residues: CASSQGDRPASWPDTQYF. The CDR3 nucleotides read TGCGCCAGCAGCCAAGGCGACAGACCAGCAAGTTGGCCAGATACGCAGTATTTT.

This clonotype was found many times. The chain recombines TRBV28 with TRBJ2-7, with TRBD2 matching 11 bases. CDR1 MDHEN and CDR2 SYDVKM come from the germline V gene. The V segment lost 4 bases and the J segment 3 bases; nucleotides outside the gene matches: 14. The CDR3 is 18 residues long. The CDR3 region has the DNA TGTGCCAGCAGTTCGACCCTAGCGGGGGGTCTTCATGGCTACGAGCAGTACGTC. Its translation: CASSSTLAGGLHGYEQYV.

The J gene is TRBJ2-7, the V gene TRBV4-3; weak D call: TRBD1 (6 bases). This CDR3 region has 15 residues. CDR1 is LGHNA and CDR2 is YSLEER in the germline V gene. With 1 base removed from V and 3 bases from J, the gap between germline ends came to 13 bases. In DNA form, the CDR3 reads TGCGCCAGCAGCCAAGGATACAGGGCTCTCTACGAGCAGTACTTC. Translating it yields CASSQGYRALYEQYF.

The chain recombines TRBV18 with TRBJ2-7; D possibly corresponds to TRBD1 (6 bases). Germline CDR1 KGHSH, CDR2 LQKENI. This CDR3 contains 12 residues. The germline V and J ends were trimmed by 2 bases and 8 bases, with 10 bases remaining between them. The CDR3 bases are TGTGCCAGCTCACCAGGGGGCGAGAAGCAGTACGTC. Translating gives CASSPGGEKQYV.

The gene calls are TRBV7-9 and TRBJ2-7; either TRBD1 or TRBD2 may supply D (6 bases each). The V end was cut by 4 bases, the J end by 5 bases, with 18 bases between. CDR1 SEHNR and CDR2 FQNEAQ come from the germline V gene (reference sequence). The CDR3 sequence is 15 residues long. CDR3 sequence: CASSWGRGRGDEQYV. CDR3 DNA: TGTGCCAGCAGCTGGGGAAGGGGAAGGGGGGACGAGCAGTACGTC.

The genes are TRBV24-1 and TRBJ2-6; 9 bases align to TRBD1. The CDR3 spans 16 residues. Trimming removed 8 bases from V and 1 base from J; junction bases left unmatched: 5. Germline V lookup: CDR1 KGHDR, CDR2 SFDVKD. The CDR3 coding sequence is TGTGCCACCACCCGGGACAGGGCTTCTGGGGCCAACGTCCTGACTTTC. As protein: CATTRDRASGANVLTF.

The J gene is TRBJ2-2, the V gene TRBV4-1; D perhaps matches TRBD2 (5 bases). V lost 5 bases to trimming and J lost 9 bases, with 16 bases between them. Germline CDR1 MGHRA, CDR2 YSYEKL. The CDR3 is made up of 14 amino acids. This chain's CDR3 is CASSWTPQGRELFF. The DNA for the CDR3 is TGCGCCAGCAGCTGGACTCCTCAAGGGAGGGAGCTGTTTTTT.

This clonotype was seen repeatedly, ten times or more. V is TRBV5-1 and J is TRBJ2-3, with unresolved D. The CDR3 loop spans 15 amino acids. The germline V gene encodes CDR1 SGHRS and CDR2 YFSETQ. V was trimmed by 1 base and J by 3 bases, leaving 12 bases between them. In DNA form, the CDR3 reads TGCGCCAGCAGCTTGCTAGGTGGGCGGACAGATACGCAGTATTTT. Its translation is CASSLLGGRTDTQYF.

The gene calls are TRBV7-2 and TRBJ2-7, with 7 bases lining up with TRBD1. Germline CDR1 is SGHTA and CDR2 is FQGNSA. This CDR3 has 14 residues. V dropped 1 base and J dropped 2; count of bases not matched to a gene: 2. The CDR3 reads CASSLVGGAYEQYV. In DNA form, the CDR3 reads TGTGCCAGCAGCTTAGTAGGGGGCGCCTACGAGCAGTACGTC.

In its sample, this clonotype was seen a few times. This chain joins TRBV6-2 or TRBV6-3 and TRBJ2-3, with TRBD1 matching 7 bases. Unmatched junction bases numbered 11, after V lost 0 bases and J lost 8 bases. The V gene's germline CDR1 is MNHEY and CDR2 SVGEGT. The CDR3 is 16 amino acids. CDR3 coding DNA: TGTGCCAGCAGTTACTCGATTGGACAGGTTCCAGTTACGCAGTATTTT. This codes for CASSYSIGQVPVTQYF.

The chain uses TRBV28 and TRBJ2-5; D gene uncertain. The V and J ends lost 7 bases and 3 bases respectively, with 9 bases between them. The CDR3 is 12 amino acids. The V gene's germline CDR1 is MDHEN and CDR2 SYDVKM. The CDR3 sequence: CASNEAEETQYF. Written as DNA, the CDR3 is TGTGCCAGCAACGAGGCTGAAGAGACCCAGTACTTC.

The chain employs TRBV7-6 and TRBJ2-2; the D is unclear. The V gene lost 1 base and the J gene lost 5 bases, with 8 bases spanning the gap. CDR3 length: 14 amino acids. CDR1 SGHVS and CDR2 FNYEAQ come from the germline V gene. CDR3 bases: TGTGCCAGCAGCTTAGGGCTTCAGACCGGGGAGCTGTTTTTT. Its protein product is CASSLGLQTGELFF. Full variable domain (remainder filled in from reference TRBV7-6 and TRBJ2-2): GAGVSQSPRYKVTKRGQDVALRCDPISGHVSLYWYRQALGQGPEFLTYFNYEAQQDKSGLPNDRFSAERPEGSISTLTIQRTEQRDSAMYRCASSLGLQTGELFFGEGSRLTVL.

The table lists this clonotype with a few counts. The V gene is TRBV21-1, the J gene TRBJ2-2; TRBD1 is taken as the D call from the table, unchecked against the DNA. TRBV21-1 is reported as a pseudogene. The CDR3 is 13 residues long. CDR3 bases: TGTGCCGGGTCGGGACAAAACACCGGGGAGCTGTTTTTT. Translating it yields CAGSGQNTGELFF.

This clonotype was counted at least ten times. The chain uses TRBV7-9 and TRBJ2-3; maybe TRBD2 (6 bases). Germline V gene lookup returns CDR1 SEHNR and CDR2 FQNEAQ (reference sequence). There are 14 residues in the CDR3. Trimming cost V 4 bases and J 2 bases, with 10 bases left between them. The DNA of the CDR3 is TGTGCCAGCAGCTCCGGGGGAATCACAGATACGCAGTATTTT. This gives the protein CASSSGGITDTQYF.

The chain joins TRBV4-1 to TRBJ2-1; D gene uncertain. V gave up 1 base and J gave up 8 bases, with 12 bases separating them. Germline CDR1 reads MGHRA; CDR2 reads YSYEKL. CDR3 length: 14 amino acids. CDR3 loop: CASSQGQELDEQFF. CDR3 DNA: TGCGCCAGCAGCCAAGGTCAGGAGTTGGATGAGCAGTTCTTC.

In its sample, this clonotype was seen a few times. This chain connects TRBV6-5 to TRBJ2-2; 7 nucleotides match TRBD1. Unmatched junction bases numbered 1, after V lost 0 bases and J lost 3 bases. The germline V gene encodes CDR1 MNHEY and CDR2 SVGAGI. The CDR3 consists of 15 residues. CDR3 loop: CASSYSTGHTGELFF. DNA of the CDR3: TGTGCCAGCAGTTACTCGACAGGGCACACCGGGGAGCTGTTTTTT.

CDR3 nucleotide sequence: TGCGCCAGCAGCCAATCGGGCACCCGGGGAAATCAGCCCCAGCATTTT. Its translation is CASSQSGTRGNQPQHF. The rearrangement uses TRBV4-1 and TRBJ1-5; D is ambiguous. CDR1 is MGHRA and CDR2 is YSYEKL in the germline V gene. V was pared by 2 bases and J by 4 bases, with 15 bases between. This CDR3 has 16 residues.